This TCR beta chain comes out of a study of shared clonotypes between healthy human individuals. Trimming cost V 0 bases and J 3 bases; bases outside gene matches: 5. CDR1 is GTSNPN, CDR2 SVGIG, per germline (reference sequence). The CDR3 sequence is 14 residues long. This table comes from immunoSEQ multiplex PCR, and its TCRdb copy is limited to in-frame clones, with some not included. Among some 2 million clones listed, about 95% were seen once. Details on this clone: Within the sample, other DNA sequences also encode this same CDR3.

CD45RO negativity and positive selection for CCR7 defined naive CD8 cells, a population that excluded terminally differentiated effector memory CD45RA+ cells. This clonotype originated in a man aged 18 to 29 in good health. This sequence joins TRBV30 and TRBJ2-7; 7 bases are shared with TRBD1. The specimen sequenced was naive CD8+ T cells sorted from blood. The CDR3 here is CAWSVRDSFYEQYF. CDR3 nucleotide sequence: TGTGCCTGGAGTGTCAGGGACAGCTTCTACGAGCAGTACTTC.